This T cell receptor (beta chain) appears in the sequencing data of a study of T cells in Graves' hyperthyroidism and ophthalmopathy. Clinical symptoms, serum thyroxine and TRAb, thyroid ultrasound and orbital computed tomography were used for the diagnoses. The V gene lost 5 bases and the J gene lost 2 bases, with 16 bases spanning the gap. Germline V CDR1 and CDR2: SEHNR, FQNEAQ (reference sequence). This CDR3 has 17 residues. Concerning this clonotype: Its antigen is unidentified. A much larger clone sits a single nucleotide away, making a read error possible.

Using RNA transcripts as the source, TCR beta CDR3 regions were amplified. The HTBI primer set drove a first-round RT-PCR of the TCR CDR3. TCRdb ran MiXCR on the multiplex PCR reads and lists one entry per CDR3 protein. The sample includes around 800,000 distinct CDR3 sequences, about two fifths of them seen just once. Study findings and constraints: Stable hyperthyroidism was told apart from ophthalmopathy by a model built on 13 V-J features. Also found in blood were most expanded thyroid clonotypes above 0.001.

This chain connects TRBV7-9 to TRBJ1-6; D gene ambiguous. The receptor's source is a man aged 18 to 30 with Graves' hyperthyroidism. The sample comprised blood. The CDR3 protein is CASSQDDLGPYNSPLHF. Here the CDR3 DNA reads TGTGCCAGCAGCCAGGACGACCTGGGCCCCTATAATTCACCCCTCCACTTT.